The 13 T cell receptor beta chains in this list originate from one sample, sequenced in a study of CD8 T cells in ankylosing spondylitis. Findings of the study overall: A motif of roughly eight highly homologous TCR beta variants was seen as apparently characteristic of ankylosing spondylitis blood.

Their specific antigens are unknown. TCRdb re-called the 5' RACE reads through MiXCR, storing one row per CDR3 protein. This sample yields 670,000 or so distinct CDR3 sequences, of which roughly 19% are seen a single time; around a fifth belongs to the top ten. The sequenced sample was blood, either unsorted or a sorted T cell fraction (not recorded which). The source is a male donor with ankylosing spondylitis.

This clonotype was detected many times. V is TRBV5-6 and J is TRBJ2-5; 11 bases agree with TRBD2. The CDR3 is 15 residues long. J lost 2 bases, V lost 4 bases, and 4 bases had no gene match. Germline V gives CDR1 SGHDT, CDR2 YYEEEE. CDR3 in DNA: TGTGCCAGCAGCCTCCTAGCGGGGGGACAAGAGACCCAGTACTTC. Translation gives CASSLLAGGQETQYF.

J is TRBJ2-5 and V is TRBV3-1; 9 bases line up with TRBD1. J gave up 5 bases and V 2 bases, and 6 bases lay outside the gene matches. The CDR3 has 15 residues. The germline gives CDR1 LGHDT, CDR2 YNNKEL (reference sequence). The CDR3 DNA reads TGTGCCAGCAGCCAATTCGGGACAGGGTTTGAGACCCAGTACTTC. Its protein product is CASSQFGTGFETQYF.

This clonotype was counted a few times. This sequence joins TRBV7-2 and TRBJ2-1; tentative D call: TRBD2 (5 bases). Trimming removed 0 bases at V and 15 bases at J, with 12 bases between. Germline assignment: CDR1 SGHTA and CDR2 FQGNSA. The CDR3 consists of 12 residues. The CDR3 sequence: CASSLALSVGFF. Here the CDR3 DNA reads TGTGCCAGCAGCTTAGCGCTTAGCGTGGGGTTCTTC.

This clonotype was counted a few times. This chain connects TRBV24-1 to TRBJ2-2, with 12 bases that match TRBD2. The V and J ends lost 7 bases and 7 bases, in that order; junction bases with no gene match: 0. Looked up from germline, CDR1 is KGHDR and CDR2 is SFDVKD. The CDR3 has 13 residues. In nucleotides, the CDR3 is TGTGCCACCAGGACTAGCGGGAGCGGGGAGCTGTTTTTT. Its translation is CATRTSGSGELFF.

The CDR3 is CASSLAVGTDTQYF. The CDR3 DNA reads TGTGCCAGCAGCTTAGCGGTAGGGACAGATACGCAGTATTTT. The V call is TRBV7-2, the J call TRBJ2-3; D uncertain. The germline V gene has CDR1 SGHTA and CDR2 FQGNSA. The V gene lost 0 bases and the J gene lost 3 bases, with 7 bases spanning the gap. This CDR3 region has 14 residues.

The rearrangement uses TRBV12-3 or TRBV12-4 and TRBJ1-2, with D unresolved. Trimming left V 3 bases short and J 5 bases short, with 10 bases between. The CDR3 spans 13 residues. The CDR3 loop reads CASSFGLQYGYTF. CDR3 bases: TGTGCCAGCAGTTTCGGGCTACAGTATGGCTACACCTTC.

The chain couples TRBV20-1 to TRBJ1-5, with no clear D. V dropped 6 bases and J dropped 2 bases, with 17 bases sitting between them. Germline assignment: CDR1 DFQATT and CDR2 SNEGSKA (reference sequence). The CDR3 is made up of 15 amino acids. The CDR3 DNA reads TGCAGTGCCCTCCCAGAGTCGGGTGGCAATCAGCCCCAGCATTTT. Residues: CSALPESGGNQPQHF.

This clonotype was found a few times. The V gene is TRBV4-2, the J gene TRBJ1-6, with D possibly TRBD1 on 5 matching bases. Trimming took 1 base from V and 0 from J, leaving 10 bases between them. The CDR3 consists of 17 residues. The germline V gene has CDR1 LGHNA and CDR2 YNFKEQ. The CDR3 loop reads CASSQGGGNSYNSPLHF. In DNA, the CDR3 is TGTGCCAGCAGCCAAGGGGGGGGAAACTCCTATAATTCACCCCTCCACTTT.

The sample holds a few counts of this clonotype. The rearrangement uses TRBV5-1 and TRBJ2-1; D may match TRBD1 or TRBD2 (5 bases each). V was shortened by 4 bases and J by 4 bases, with 18 bases between the two germline ends. Germline V gives CDR1 SGHRS, CDR2 YFSETQ. This CDR3 has 16 residues. The CDR3 nucleotides read TGCGCCAGCAGCGCCCAAGGCGAGGGGCTATACAATGAGCAGTTCTTC. This codes for CASSAQGEGLYNEQFF.

This clonotype occurred a few times. The genes are TRBV20-1 and TRBJ2-5; 7 nucleotides match TRBD1. The germline CDR1 and CDR2 sequences are DFQATT and SNEGSKA (reference sequence). J gave up 2 bases and V 5 bases, and 8 bases lay outside the gene matches. This CDR3 is 14 amino acids long. The CDR3 protein is CSAPPAGGQETQYF. The CDR3 nucleotides are TGCAGTGCTCCCCCAGCAGGGGGACAAGAGACCCAGTACTTC.

This clonotype has a handful of counts. The chain carries TRBV20-1 and TRBJ1-3; 11 bases line up with TRBD1. From germline, CDR1 is DFQATT and CDR2 SNEGSKA (reference sequence). V gave up 3 bases and J gave up 3 bases; unmatched junction bases: 7. The CDR3 is made up of 16 amino acids. CDR3 protein: CSASRRTGGGGNTIYF. The CDR3 coding sequence is TGCAGTGCTAGTCGAAGGACAGGGGGCGGTGGAAACACCATATATTTT.

V and J are TRBV12-3 or TRBV12-4 and TRBJ1-2; the match to TRBD1 covers 9 bases. The ends lost 4 bases at V and 6 bases at J; junction bases unmatched: 9. The CDR3 sequence is 15 residues long. CDR3 residues: CASSSSGTGPDGYTF. The CDR3 DNA reads TGTGCCAGCAGTTCTTCCGGGACAGGGCCCGATGGCTACACCTTC.

The rearrangement uses TRBV28 and TRBJ1-5; no definite D call. V gave up 6 bases and J gave up 3 bases, with 15 bases separating them. CDR1 is MDHEN, CDR2 SYDVKM, per germline. This CDR3 comprises 15 residues. The CDR3 DNA follows: TGTGCCAGCAGAAGCTCGGGCAGATTCAATCAGCCCCAGCATTTT. Protein: CASRSSGRFNQPQHF. The full variable domain, with the rest looked up from reference TRBV28 and TRBJ1-5, is DVKVTQSSRYLVKRTGEKVFLECVQDMDHENMFWYRQDPGLGLRLIYFSYDVKMKEKGDIPEGYSVSREKKERFSLILESASTNQTSMYLCASRSSGRFNQPQHFGDGTRLSIL.